This T cell receptor (beta chain) derives from a study of blood T cell repertoires in COVID-19. Study at large: Samples representing acute and convalescent COVID-19 were sourced from the United States, Italy and Spain. PBMCs, B-cell-depleted T cells, or T cells were the source of the cDNA or gDNA that made up the material.

This clone is a singleton in its sample. Repertoires were generated with immunoSEQ multiplex PCR, while TCRdb's copy carries only in-frame clones and drops some. The sample shows some 170,000 clones, roughly 84% of them seen only once. This CDR3 spans 14 amino acids. V was pared by 5 bases and J by 4 bases, with 15 bases between. Germline V gene lookup returns CDR1 MNHEY and CDR2 SMNVEV (reference sequence). Sequenced input: peripheral blood. The J gene is TRBJ2-7, the V gene TRBV27; D is perhaps TRBD1 (6 bases). The source of this sequence is a woman older than 75 with active or convalescent COVID-19. The CDR3 sequence is CASSRATGQYEQYF. In nucleotides, the CDR3 is TGTGCCAGCAGTCGGGCTACAGGACAGTACGAGCAGTACTTC.